Following are 8 T cell receptor beta chains from one sample sequenced in a study of T cells in Graves' hyperthyroidism and ophthalmopathy. Using RNA transcripts as the source, TCR beta CDR3 regions were amplified. The primer set for the first-round RT-PCR of the TCR CDR3 was HTBI. TCRdb re-analysed the multiplex PCR reads in MiXCR, keeping a single row per CDR3 protein. The data contain about 640,000 distinct CDR3 sequences, around 21% of them singletons. Sequencing was performed on blood. Source of these receptors: a young man with Graves' ophthalmopathy.

This chain links TRBV6-5 with TRBJ2-6, with TRBD2 identical over 7 bases. The CDR3 runs to 18 residues. V was pared by 4 bases and J by 1 base, with 10 bases of the junction left unmatched. Germline V gene lookup returns CDR1 MNHEY and CDR2 SVGAGI. CDR3 DNA sequence: TGTGCCAGCAGTTTCGGGGGAGGGGTGGGGTCTGGGGCCAACGTCCTGACTTTC. Its protein product is CASSFGGGVGSGANVLTF.

This chain connects TRBV20-1 to TRBJ1-2; 8 nucleotides align to TRBD1. The germline CDR1 and CDR2 sequences are DFQATT and SNEGSKA (reference sequence). V gave up 3 bases and J gave up 8 bases; unmatched junction bases: 14. The CDR3 spans 15 residues. CDR3 nucleotide sequence: TGCAGTGCTAGGAGTCCCGGGACAGGATATGACGGCTACACCTTC. This encodes CSARSPGTGYDGYTF.

Notes on this clonotype: A much larger clone sits a single nucleotide away, making a read error possible. V gene TRBV28 combines with J gene TRBJ1-2; 7 nucleotides align to TRBD1. The length of the CDR3 is 13 residues. V gave up 3 bases and J gave up 12 bases; unmatched junction bases: 10. Germline CDR1 reads MDHEN; CDR2 reads SYDVKM. For the CDR3, the DNA is TGTGCCAGCAGTTTGAGGGGGACAGTGCCCCACACCTTC. This gives the protein CASSLRGTVPHTF.

The chain combines TRBV28 with TRBJ1-2; TRBD1 might be the D (5 bases). The V end was cut by 6 bases, the J end by 5 bases, with 13 bases between. The CDR3 consists of 13 residues. Germline CDR1 is MDHEN and CDR2 is SYDVKM. The CDR3 loop reads CASSFQGEYGYTF. DNA of the CDR3: TGTGCCAGCAGCTTCCAGGGAGAATATGGCTACACCTTC.

This clonotype was seen repeatedly, ten times or more. The chain carries TRBV13 and TRBJ2-7; the match to TRBD2 covers 8 bases. The germline gives CDR1 PRHDT, CDR2 FYEKMQ (reference sequence). This CDR3 contains 14 residues. Trimming took 1 base from V and 5 from J; bases not matched to a gene: 4. The CDR3 here is CASSLVSGGDEQYF. DNA for the CDR3: TGTGCCAGCAGCTTAGTGTCGGGAGGGGACGAGCAGTACTTC.

There are many counts of this clonotype. The chain links TRBV11-2 to TRBJ2-5; no clear D gene. The germline V and J ends were trimmed by 3 bases and 1 base, with 6 bases remaining between them. This CDR3 has 13 amino acids. Germline loops: CDR1 SGHAT, CDR2 FQNNGV. The CDR3 region has the DNA TGTGCCAGCAGCTTTCGGGTCCAAGAGACCCAGTACTTC. Amino acids: CASSFRVQETQYF.

This chain connects TRBV28 to TRBJ2-7; D is uncertain. The CDR3 is 15 amino acids. The V end was cut by 4 bases, the J end by 2 bases, with 15 bases between. Germline V gene data show CDR1 as MDHEN and CDR2 as SYDVKM. CDR3 nucleotides: TGTGCCAGCAGTTCTCCCCCGACAAGTACCTACGAGCAGTACTTC. This gives the protein CASSSPPTSTYEQYF.

This clonotype was seen a few times. This chain uses TRBV6-2 or TRBV6-3 with TRBJ1-6; 7 nucleotides align to TRBD1. Trimming at V came to 2 bases and at J to 7 bases, leaving 2 bases not matched to a gene. CDR1 and CDR2 (germline): MNHEY, SVGEGT. The CDR3 has 14 residues. The CDR3 reads CASSYRDRNSPLHF. The CDR3 nucleotides are TGTGCCAGCAGTTACCGGGACAGAAATTCACCCCTCCACTTT.